This TCR beta chain comes out of a study of blood T cell repertoires in COVID-19. At the level of the study: Samples came from the United States, Italy and Spain, spanning acute and convalescent COVID-19. PBMCs, B-cell-depleted T cells, or T cells were the source of the cDNA or gDNA that made up the material.

Clinical history reported by participants formed the basis on which cohorts were assigned. The CDR3 has 13 residues. V shed 1 base and J shed 10 bases, with 11 bases lying between them. Germline CDR1 LGHDT, CDR2 YNNKEL (reference sequence). The table came from immunoSEQ multiplex PCR; TCRdb's copy has only in-frame clones and leaves some out. The sample yields roughly 300,000 clones, 70% to 90% seen once. Sequencing was carried out using PBMCs or T cells enriched from blood (not recorded which). The chain combines TRBV3-1 (or the pseudogene TRBV3-2) with TRBJ2-1, with D unresolved. The TCR originated in a woman between 40 and 50 years old with acute COVID-19. The CDR3 loop reads CASSQGQVREQFF. CDR3 bases: TGTGCCAGCAGCCAAGGCCAGGTTAGGGAGCAGTTCTTC.